This TCR beta chain came from a study of Ad26.COV2.S vaccination and SARS-CoV-2 variants (dated by TCRdb to 2020 to 2023). The study in broad terms: Donors in the vaccine arm were drawn from COV1001, a multicentre, randomized, double-blind, placebo-controlled phase I-IIa trial testing Ad26.COV2.S in healthy adults. The specificity and breadth of SARS-CoV-2-reactive T cell receptors after Ad26.COV2.S vaccination were assessed by TCRbeta repertoire sequencing. A total of some 30 samples were included in the TCR-sequenced set, comprising around 19 Ad26.COV2.S vaccine recipients, 5 placebo recipients and 8 SARS-CoV-2 convalescent individuals. Blinding of investigators to trial group allocation was maintained during experiments and outcome assessment. Ad26.COV2.S was administered intramuscularly at 5 x 10^10 or 1 x 10^11 viral particles, either as a single shot or as two shots given 56 days apart. Trial participants were randomized into five groups of five, in which low-dose or high-dose Ad26.COV2.S was given once or twice, or placebo was given on both occasions. Study-wide conclusions, independent of this receptor: According to the authors, total T cell responses may have been underestimated by the TCR breadth and depth analyses. Comparable non-spike TCR breadth was observed between vaccine and placebo recipients, consistent with only spike being contained in the vaccine. After vaccination, substantial breadth of spike-specific CD8+ and CD4+ T cell responses was reported. Spike-specific TCR breadth was higher in Ad26.COV2.S recipients than in placebo recipients (P = 0.0014). The study was not powered to compare responses between vaccine doses or regimens.

The immunoSEQ Assay was the method used to sequence TCRbeta CDR3 regions. After extraction, genomic DNA underwent amplification by bias-controlled multiplex PCR, followed by high-throughput sequencing. In the paper's pipeline: Collapsing and filtering of sequences were performed to quantify the absolute abundance of each unique TCRbeta CDR3 region. T cell fraction was estimated by normalizing TCRbeta template counts to usable DNA, which was measured by amplifying reference genes present in all nucleated cells. Repertoire TCRs were annotated as SARS-CoV-2-specific by exact matching of V gene, CDR3 amino acid sequence and J gene to a known reactive TCR set. MIRA supplied the reference SARS-CoV-2 TCR set, which was filtered for enrichment in COVID-19-positive ImmuneCODE repertoires so that public or cross-reactive TCRs were removed. Using the MIRA antigens, annotated TCRs were further analysed by specific ORF or by position within an ORF. Depth was the summed frequency of annotated unique rearrangements, while breadth was defined as annotated unique rearrangements over total unique productive rearrangements. Group comparisons of TCR breadth used two-sided Wilcoxon rank-sum tests. In its TCRdb copy, this immuneACCESS table keeps in-frame sequences only and misses some clones. Where compared with another copy, unresolved V genes explain less than half of these, and the others have no known cause. V and J calls and clone size are as listed in that table; D and trimming were resolved from the DNA. The sample contains hundreds of thousands of clones, roughly 80% of them found a single time. The ten largest clones represent about 7.1% of the sample.

In the case of this clone: Its binding antigen is unknown. Nothing much larger sits one base from this clone, and base qualities are not available.

The CDR3 has 15 amino acids, counting the end cysteine and phenylalanine. The entry retains the CDR3 DNA only, 45 bases that are in frame from base 1. According to the germline V gene, CDR1 reads SGHVS and CDR2 reads FNYEAQ. Trimming removed 2 bases from V and 5 bases from J, leaving 15 bases between the germline ends. The meaning of the sample's treatment or condition label: some 20 received Ad26.COV2.S at low or high dose, single or two shots; about 5 received placebo; per-sample allocation not given. For vaccine and placebo recipients, the sequenced repertoires came from samples collected on day 63 after the first injection. Between 29 July and 7 August 2020, Cohort 1b enrolled around 24 adults aged 18-55 years at one site in Boston, USA. Ad26.COV2.S was a replication-incompetent adenovirus type 26 vector that expressed a prefusion-stabilized SARS-CoV-2 spike protein derived from the original Wuhan strain.

Recombination connected TRBV7-6 to TRBJ2-5, with the D gene possibly TRBD1 or TRBD2, each one fitting 5 bases. Sequencing used peripheral blood, obtained in a trial of Ad26.COV2.S vaccine versus placebo. The source of this sequence is a person aged 18-65 years who received the Ad26.COV2.S COVID-19 vaccine or a placebo. The DNA sequence is as follows: TGTGCCAGCAGCTTATTCCCCGGGACCGGGGAGACCCAGTACTTC. The encoded protein is CASSLFPGTGETQYF.